The 22 T cell receptor beta chains listed next were all sequenced from one sample in a study of beta chain features in type 1 diabetes. cDNA synthesis used the whole RNA isolate, giving expressed TCRB sequences. Clones were read by immunoSEQ multiplex PCR, and TCRdb kept only the in-frame ones, dropping some. The table lists approximately 400,000 clones, roughly 16% of them singletons. Sequencing input: naive CD4+ T cells from blood. All receptors come from a woman aged 18-29 years in good health.

The chain recombines TRBV4-3 with TRBJ2-1; TRBD2 agrees at 10 bases. The V segment lost 0 bases and the J segment 8 bases; nucleotides outside the gene matches: 7. This CDR3 is 16 amino acids long. Per the germline V gene, CDR1 is LGHNA and CDR2 is YSLEER. The CDR3 sequence: CASSQDQGLAPYEQFF. CDR3 sequence (DNA): TGCGCCAGCAGCCAAGATCAGGGACTAGCGCCTTATGAGCAGTTCTTC.

In its sample, this clone was seen a few times. V is TRBV7-2 and J is TRBJ1-3; the match to TRBD1 covers 8 bases. The ends lost 4 bases at V and 0 bases at J; junction bases unmatched: 5. This CDR3 region has 16 residues. Germline CDR1 is SGHTA and CDR2 is FQGNSA. The CDR3 region is CASSWRTGNSGNTIYF. The CDR3 nucleotides are TGTGCCAGCAGCTGGAGGACAGGGAACTCTGGAAACACCATATATTTT.

The V gene is TRBV4-2, the J gene TRBJ1-4; unclear D gene. Germline V gene data show CDR1 as LGHNA and CDR2 as YNFKEQ. The CDR3 has 14 residues. V shed 6 bases and J shed 4 bases, with 12 bases lying between them. CDR3 loop: CASSSSQYNEKLFF. CDR3 coding DNA: TGTGCCAGCAGTAGTTCACAGTATAATGAAAAACTGTTTTTT.

CDR3 sequence reads: CASVLLRESLNEQYF. For the CDR3, the DNA is TGTGCCAGCGTCCTTCTCCGGGAGTCTCTAAACGAGCAGTACTTC. The chain couples TRBV7-9 to TRBJ2-7; possible D gene TRBD2, 6 bases. V lost 8 bases, J lost 5 bases, and 22 bases lay in between. Looked up from germline, CDR1 is SEHNR and CDR2 is FQNEAQ (reference sequence). This CDR3 spans 15 amino acids.

In this sample, this clone turned up a few times. The chain couples TRBV7-9 to TRBJ2-5; 9 nucleotides align to TRBD2. This CDR3 is built from 15 residues. The V and J ends lost 3 bases and 4 bases, in that order; junction bases with no gene match: 6. Germline V gene lookup returns CDR1 SEHNR and CDR2 FQNEAQ (reference sequence). This CDR3 reads CASSFGSGSGETQYF. For the CDR3, the DNA is TGTGCCAGCAGCTTCGGTAGCGGGAGTGGAGAGACCCAGTACTTC.

In the case of this clone: A junction boundary mismatches the germline segment, possibly from a read error. The chain uses TRBV7-9 and TRBJ2-3; tentative D call: TRBD2 (6 bases). CDR1 SEHNR and CDR2 FQNEAQ come from the germline V gene (reference sequence). The CDR3 runs to 15 residues. DNA of the CDR3: TGTGCCAGCAGCTTACCCGGACTAAGCACAAATACGCAGTATTTT. This translates into CASSLPGLSTNTQYF.

In this sample, this clone turned up a few times. Other DNA sequences in this sample translate to the same CDR3. The rearrangement uses TRBV18 and TRBJ2-3; 9 positions match TRBD1. Trimming cost V 3 bases and J 3 bases; bases outside gene matches: 1. From germline, CDR1 is KGHSH and CDR2 LQKENI. The CDR3 covers 14 residues. The CDR3 reads CASSPGQGTDTQYF. As DNA, the CDR3 is TGTGCCAGCTCACCCGGACAGGGGACAGATACGCAGTATTTT. The variable domain in full, with the rest retrieved from reference TRBV18 and TRBJ2-3, is NAGVMQNPRHLVRRRGQEARLRCSPMKGHSHVYWYRQLPEEGLKFMVYLQKENIIDESGMPKERFSAEFPKEGPSILRIQQVVRGDSAAYFCASSPGQGTDTQYFGPGTRLTVL.

This clone has more than one count but fewer than ten. The chain has TRBV29-1 and TRBJ1-5; D might be TRBD1 (5 bases). Per the germline V gene, CDR1 is SQVTM and CDR2 is ANQGSEA. There are 14 residues in the CDR3. Trimming stripped 6 bases from V and 4 bases from J, with 16 bases between. As DNA, the CDR3 is TGCAGCGTGAGGACGGGGGGGAGGAATCAGCCCCAGCATTTT. Protein sequence: CSVRTGGRNQPQHF.

The rearrangement links TRBV7-9 to TRBJ2-1, with D perhaps TRBD2 (5 bases). Per the germline V gene, CDR1 is SEHNR and CDR2 is FQNEAQ (reference sequence). Trimming took 7 bases from V and 0 from J, leaving 10 bases between them. CDR3 size: 14 residues. CDR3 loop: CASNVGSSYNEQFF. Written as DNA, the CDR3 is TGTGCCAGCAACGTGGGGAGCTCCTACAATGAGCAGTTCTTC.

This clone was detected a few times. The rearrangement joins TRBV30 to TRBJ2-5, with D possibly being TRBD1 (6 bases). Germline-derived CDR1 and CDR2 are GTSNPN and SVGIG (reference sequence). V lost 5 bases, J lost 5 bases, and 15 bases lay in between. This CDR3 has 13 residues. The CDR3 here is CAWSLGGVETQYF. CDR3 nucleotides: TGTGCCTGGTCCCTAGGGGGTGTCGAGACCCAGTACTTC.

This CDR3 reads CATSRVRGTEKLFF. CDR3 nucleotides: TGTGCCACCAGCAGAGTCAGGGGCACTGAAAAACTGTTTTTT. The V call is TRBV15, the J call TRBJ1-4; TRBD1 might be the D (6 bases). Germline V gives CDR1 LNHNV, CDR2 YYDKDF (reference sequence). V dropped 1 base and J dropped 7 bases, with 10 bases sitting between them. This CDR3 has 14 residues.

The chain recombines TRBV7-2 with TRBJ1-1, with 7 nucleotides matching TRBD1. The germline gives CDR1 SGHTA, CDR2 FQGNSA. The CDR3 runs to 12 residues. J lost 10 bases, V lost 5 bases, and 7 bases had no gene match. CDR3 in DNA: TGTGCCAGCAGCCGGCGACAGGGACGAGCTTTCTTT. Protein sequence: CASSRRQGRAFF.

The gene calls are TRBV29-1 and TRBJ1-1, with D possibly being TRBD1 (6 bases). This CDR3 has 13 amino acids. The germline CDR1 and CDR2 sequences are SQVTM and ANQGSEA. V was cut by 6 bases and J by 0 bases, with 11 bases left in between. The CDR3 loop is CSVRTELNTEAFF. The CDR3 nucleotides are TGCAGCGTCCGGACAGAGTTGAACACTGAAGCTTTCTTT.

This clone was seen a few times. The chain has TRBV18 and TRBJ2-7; D is unresolved. CDR3 length: 13 amino acids. Germline-derived CDR1 and CDR2 are KGHSH and LQKENI. Trimming took off 4 bases at V and 2 bases at J, with 9 bases between the two ends. The CDR3 sequence is CASSRSDTYEQYF. The CDR3 DNA is TGTGCCAGCTCACGCTCAGATACCTACGAGCAGTACTTC.

This chain joins TRBV29-1 and TRBJ2-1; tentatively, D is TRBD2 (6 bases). The germline CDR1 and CDR2 sequences are SQVTM and ANQGSEA. The V gene lost 4 bases and the J gene lost 0 bases, with 13 bases spanning the gap. This CDR3 has 15 amino acids. The CDR3 sequence is CSVGGLASSYNEQFF. Here the CDR3 DNA reads TGCAGCGTTGGAGGGCTAGCGAGCTCCTACAATGAGCAGTTCTTC.

CDR3: CAWTPLEGYTF. The CDR3 bases are TGTGCCTGGACCCCCCTCGAGGGCTACACCTTC. The chain combines TRBV30 with TRBJ1-2, with no clear D. CDR1 and CDR2 from the germline V gene are GTSNPN and SVGIG (reference sequence). This CDR3 contains 11 residues. V shed 4 bases and J shed 8 bases, with 11 bases lying between them.

This rearrangement joins TRBV5-6 to TRBJ2-2; possible D gene TRBD1, 5 bases. The V end lost 2 bases, the J end lost 7 bases, and 12 bases lay between the germline ends. Per germline, CDR1 SGHDT and CDR2 YYEEEE. CDR3 size: 14 residues. The CDR3 region is CASSFRARGGELFF. The CDR3 DNA follows: TGTGCCAGCAGCTTCAGGGCTAGGGGCGGGGAGCTGTTTTTT. The complete variable domain, with remaining parts taken from reference TRBV5-6 and TRBJ2-2, reads DAGVTQSPTHLIKTRGQQVTLRCSPKSGHDTVSWYQQALGQGPQFIFQYYEEEERQRGNFPDRFSGHQFPNYSSELNVNALLLGDSALYLCASSFRARGGELFFGEGSRLTVL.

The chain combines TRBV23-1 with TRBJ2-1; D gene ambiguous. TRBV23-1 is given ORF status, its function remaining uncertain. Trimming stripped 5 bases from V and 6 bases from J, with 14 bases between. The CDR3 extends over 14 amino acids. The CDR3 region has the DNA TGCGCCAGCAGTGGCATCTGTACAGTCAATGAGCAGTTCTTC. Amino acid sequence: CASSGICTVNEQFF.

This chain joins TRBV2 and TRBJ2-7; TRBD2 matches 7 bases. V trimming: 6 bases; J trimming: 0 bases; junction bases outside the gene matches: 8. Per the germline V gene, CDR1 is SNHLY and CDR2 is FYNNEI. There are 15 residues in the CDR3. The CDR3 nucleotides read TGTGCCAGCAGCCTACTAGCGCTTAGCTCCTACGAGCAGTACTTC. It specifies CASSLLALSSYEQYF.

This clone occurred a few times. The rearrangement links TRBV2 to TRBJ2-1; TRBD2 matches 12 bases. The CDR3 totals 15 residues. J was trimmed by 5 bases and V by 4 bases; bases with no gene match: 3. CDR1 is SNHLY and CDR2 is FYNNEI in the germline V gene. The CDR3 DNA sequence: TGTGCCAGCAGTGCCGGGACTAGCGGGCACAATGAGCAGTTCTTC. It encodes CASSAGTSGHNEQFF.

The V and J genes are TRBV30 and TRBJ1-3; D may be TRBD1 (5 bases). There are 15 residues in the CDR3. V was shortened by 1 base and J by 2 bases, with 12 bases between the two germline ends. Germline V gene data show CDR1 as GTSNPN and CDR2 as SVGIG (reference sequence). Here the CDR3 DNA reads TGTGCCTGGAGTGGGGAGGGGCTGACTGGAAACACCATATATTTT. Amino acids: CAWSGEGLTGNTIYF.

The sample holds a few counts of this clone. The gene calls are TRBV28 and TRBJ2-4; D is ambiguous. Germline assignment: CDR1 MDHEN and CDR2 SYDVKM. Trimming removed 3 bases from V and 7 bases from J, with 10 bases in between. This CDR3 comprises 13 residues. The CDR3 DNA sequence: TGTGCCAGCAGTTTTTCGCGGAGCAACATTCAGTACTTC. Its protein product is CASSFSRSNIQYF.